This paragraph reports one T cell receptor beta chain. The source of the sample is a study of blood T cell repertoires in COVID-19. TCRdb's copy holds only in-frame clones and misses some; the assay was immunoSEQ multiplex PCR. The table shows some 330,000 clones, with roughly 90% occurring only once. Trimming removed 2 bases at V and 0 bases at J, with 7 bases between. The CDR3 consists of 15 residues. CDR1 MNHEY and CDR2 SMNVEV come from the germline V gene (reference sequence). The chain couples TRBV27 to TRBJ2-2, with TRBD2 as a possible D gene (5 bases). The receptor's source is a woman aged 25-40 years with COVID-19, enrolled during active disease. Sequencing was performed on peripheral blood. In DNA form, the CDR3 reads TGTGCCAGCAGTTTACGAGGGCCGAACACCGGGGAGCTGTTTTTT. Protein: CASSLRGPNTGELFF.